This entry lists 2 T cell receptor beta chains sequenced from one sample in a study of T cells after yellow fever vaccination. One entry per CDR3 protein results from TCRdb running MiXCR on the 5' RACE reads. This table has 70,000 or so distinct CDR3 sequences, around 6.2% appearing once. This material consisted of CD4+ T cells sorted from PBMCs, taken more than 13 days after the first yellow fever vaccination. Receptor source: a man aged 18 to 29 who received the YFV17D yellow fever vaccine.

This clonotype was counted ten times or more. The chain recombines TRBV7-6 with TRBJ2-1; TRBD2 aligns across 10 bases. The ends lost 8 bases at V and 6 bases at J; junction bases unmatched: 10. This CDR3 contains 15 residues. Per germline, CDR1 SGHVS and CDR2 FNYEAQ. The CDR3 here is CASSPSGGAGNEQFF. DNA for the CDR3: TGTGCCAGCTCGCCCAGCGGGGGGGCGGGCAATGAGCAGTTCTTC.

In its sample, this clonotype was seen many times. The chain is built from TRBV21-1 and TRBJ2-5; the D call TRBD2 from the table was never checked on the DNA. TRBV21-1 is given as a pseudogene. CDR3 length: 13 amino acids. The CDR3 nucleotides are TGTGCCAGCACGGAGGACGGTCAAGAGACCCAGTACTTC. Amino acids: CASTEDGQETQYF.